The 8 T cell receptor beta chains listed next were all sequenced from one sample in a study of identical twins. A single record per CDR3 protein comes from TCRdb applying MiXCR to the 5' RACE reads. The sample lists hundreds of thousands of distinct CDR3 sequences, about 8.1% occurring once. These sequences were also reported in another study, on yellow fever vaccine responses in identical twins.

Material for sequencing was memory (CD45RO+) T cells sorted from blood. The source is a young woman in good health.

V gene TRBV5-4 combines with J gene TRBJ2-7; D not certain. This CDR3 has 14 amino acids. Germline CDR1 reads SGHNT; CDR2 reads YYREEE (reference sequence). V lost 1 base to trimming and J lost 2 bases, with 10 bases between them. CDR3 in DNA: TGTGCCAGCAGCTTGATCGATATAACCTACGAGCAGTACTTC. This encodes CASSLIDITYEQYF.

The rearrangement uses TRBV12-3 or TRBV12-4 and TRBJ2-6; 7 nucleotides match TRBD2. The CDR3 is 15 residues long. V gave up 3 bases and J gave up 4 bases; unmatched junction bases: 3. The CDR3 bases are TGTGCCAGCAGTTTTCGGGGGGTCGGGGCCAACGTCCTGACTTTC. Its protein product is CASSFRGVGANVLTF.

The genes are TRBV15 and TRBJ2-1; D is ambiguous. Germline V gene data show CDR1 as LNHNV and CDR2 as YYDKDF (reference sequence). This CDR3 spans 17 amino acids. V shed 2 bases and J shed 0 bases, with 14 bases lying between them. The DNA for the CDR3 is TGTGCCACCAGCAGACCCCGTCAAACCCGCTCCTACAATGAGCAGTTCTTC. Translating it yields CATSRPRQTRSYNEQFF. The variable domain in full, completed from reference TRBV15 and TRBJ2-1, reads DAMVIQNPRYQVTQFGKPVTLSCSQTLNHNVMYWYQQKSSQAPKLLFHYYDKDFNNEADTPDNFQSRRPNTSFCFLDIRSPGLGDTAMYLCATSRPRQTRSYNEQFFGPGTRLTVL.

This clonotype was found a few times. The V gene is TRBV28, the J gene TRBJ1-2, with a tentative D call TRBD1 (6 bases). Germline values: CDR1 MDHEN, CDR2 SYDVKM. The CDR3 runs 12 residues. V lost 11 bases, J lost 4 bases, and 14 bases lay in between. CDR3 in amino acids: CASGEGVYGYTF. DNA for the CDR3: TGTGCCTCAGGGGAAGGGGTCTATGGCTACACCTTC.

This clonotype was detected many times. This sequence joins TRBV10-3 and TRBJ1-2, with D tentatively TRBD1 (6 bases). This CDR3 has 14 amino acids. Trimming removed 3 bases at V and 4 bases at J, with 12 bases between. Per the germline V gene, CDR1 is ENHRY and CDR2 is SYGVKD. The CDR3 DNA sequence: TGTGCCATCAGTGATTGGACAGACCTCTATGGCTACACCTTC. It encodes CAISDWTDLYGYTF.

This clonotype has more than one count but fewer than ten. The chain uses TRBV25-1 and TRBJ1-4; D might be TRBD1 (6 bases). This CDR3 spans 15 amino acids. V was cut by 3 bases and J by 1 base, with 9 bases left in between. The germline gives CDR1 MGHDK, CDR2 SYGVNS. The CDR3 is CASSESQGTNEKLFF. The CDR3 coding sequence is TGTGCCAGCAGTGAGTCACAGGGAACTAATGAAAAACTGTTTTTT.

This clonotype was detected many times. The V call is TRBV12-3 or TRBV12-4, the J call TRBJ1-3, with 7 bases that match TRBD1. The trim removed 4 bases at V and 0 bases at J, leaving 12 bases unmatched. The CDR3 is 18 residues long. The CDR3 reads CASSSPIDRVYSGNTIYF. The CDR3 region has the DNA TGTGCCAGCAGTTCGCCGATTGACAGGGTATACTCTGGAAACACCATATATTTT.

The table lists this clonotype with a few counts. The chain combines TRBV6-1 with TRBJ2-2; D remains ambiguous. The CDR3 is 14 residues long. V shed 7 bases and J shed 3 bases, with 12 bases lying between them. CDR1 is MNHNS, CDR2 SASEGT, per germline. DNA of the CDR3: TGTGCCAGCATTGGAACAGCTCACACCGGGGAGCTGTTTTTT. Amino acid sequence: CASIGTAHTGELFF.